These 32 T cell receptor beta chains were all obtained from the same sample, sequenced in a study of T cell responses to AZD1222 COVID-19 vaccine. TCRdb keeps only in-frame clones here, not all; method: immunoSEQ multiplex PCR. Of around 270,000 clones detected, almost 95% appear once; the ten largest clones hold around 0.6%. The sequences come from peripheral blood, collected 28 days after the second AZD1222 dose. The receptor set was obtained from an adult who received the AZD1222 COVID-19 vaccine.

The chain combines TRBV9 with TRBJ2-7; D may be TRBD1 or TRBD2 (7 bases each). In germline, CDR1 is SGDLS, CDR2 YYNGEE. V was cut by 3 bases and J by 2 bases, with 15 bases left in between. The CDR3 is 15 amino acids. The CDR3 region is CASSEGASGPYEQYF. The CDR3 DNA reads TGTGCCAGCAGCGAGGGGGCTAGCGGACCCTACGAGCAGTACTTC.

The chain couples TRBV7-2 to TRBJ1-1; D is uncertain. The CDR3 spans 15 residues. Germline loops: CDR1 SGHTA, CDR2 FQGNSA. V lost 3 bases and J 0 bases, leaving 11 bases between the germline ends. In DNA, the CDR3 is TGTGCCAGCAGCTTGTTTGCCAACATGAACACTGAAGCTTTCTTT. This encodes CASSLFANMNTEAFF.

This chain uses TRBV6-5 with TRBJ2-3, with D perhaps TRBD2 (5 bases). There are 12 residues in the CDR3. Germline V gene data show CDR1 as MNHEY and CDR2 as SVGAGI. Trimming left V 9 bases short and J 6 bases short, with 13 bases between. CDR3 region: CASALWEDTQYF. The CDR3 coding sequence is TGTGCCAGTGCCCTATGGGAGGATACGCAGTATTTT.

The CDR3 DNA reads as TGTGCCAGCACGAGGGGGGGACACGGGGAGCTGTTTTTT. It specifies CASTRGGHGELFF. V is TRBV6-5 and J is TRBJ2-2; the D gene is possibly TRBD2 (7 bases). The CDR3 has 13 residues. CDR1 MNHEY and CDR2 SVGAGI come from the germline V gene. Trimming took 7 bases from V and 7 from J, leaving 13 bases between them.

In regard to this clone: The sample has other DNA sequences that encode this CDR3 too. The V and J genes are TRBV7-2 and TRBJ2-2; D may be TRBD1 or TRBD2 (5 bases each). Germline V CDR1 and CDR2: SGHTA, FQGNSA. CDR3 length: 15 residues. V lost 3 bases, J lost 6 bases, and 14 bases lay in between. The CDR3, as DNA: TGTGCCAGCAGCTTGAGCCGGGGACGAGCCGGGGAGCTGTTTTTT. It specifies CASSLSRGRAGELFF.

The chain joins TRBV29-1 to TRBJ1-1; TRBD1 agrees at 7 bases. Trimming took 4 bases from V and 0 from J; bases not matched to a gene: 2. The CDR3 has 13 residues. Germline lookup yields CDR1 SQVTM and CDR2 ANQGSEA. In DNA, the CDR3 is TGCAGCGTTGGGACAGGTATGAACACTGAAGCTTTCTTT. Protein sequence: CSVGTGMNTEAFF.

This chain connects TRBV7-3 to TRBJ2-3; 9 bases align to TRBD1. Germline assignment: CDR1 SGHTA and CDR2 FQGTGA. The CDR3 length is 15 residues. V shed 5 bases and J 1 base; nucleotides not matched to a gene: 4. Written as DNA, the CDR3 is TGTGCCAGCAGCCCCTACAGGGGGCGCACAGATACGCAGTATTTT. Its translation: CASSPYRGRTDTQYF. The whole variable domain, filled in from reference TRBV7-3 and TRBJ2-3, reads GAGVSQTPSNKVTEKGKYVELRCDPISGHTALYWYRQSLGQGPEFLIYFQGTGAADDSGLPNDRFFAVRPEGSVSTLKIQRTERGDSAVYLCASSPYRGRTDTQYFGPGTRLTVL.

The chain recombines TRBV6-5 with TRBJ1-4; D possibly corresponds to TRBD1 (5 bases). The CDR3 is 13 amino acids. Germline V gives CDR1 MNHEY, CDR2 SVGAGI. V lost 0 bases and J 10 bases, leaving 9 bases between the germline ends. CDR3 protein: CASSYSRDGKLFF. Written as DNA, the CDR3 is TGTGCCAGCAGTTACTCCAGGGATGGAAAACTGTTTTTT.

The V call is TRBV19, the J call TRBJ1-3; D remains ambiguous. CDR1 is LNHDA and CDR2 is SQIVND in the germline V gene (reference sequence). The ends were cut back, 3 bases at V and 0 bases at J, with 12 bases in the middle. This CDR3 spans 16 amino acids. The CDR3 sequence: CASSIGRPNSGNTIYF. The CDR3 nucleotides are TGTGCCAGTAGTATCGGCAGGCCGAACTCTGGAAACACCATATATTTT.

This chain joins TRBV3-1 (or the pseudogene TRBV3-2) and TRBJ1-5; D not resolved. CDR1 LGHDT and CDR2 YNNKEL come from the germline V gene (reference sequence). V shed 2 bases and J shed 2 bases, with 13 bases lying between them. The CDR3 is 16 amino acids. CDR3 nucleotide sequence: TGTGCCAGCAGCCAATCGGTCACAATCGGCAATCAGCCCCAGCATTTT. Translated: CASSQSVTIGNQPQHF.

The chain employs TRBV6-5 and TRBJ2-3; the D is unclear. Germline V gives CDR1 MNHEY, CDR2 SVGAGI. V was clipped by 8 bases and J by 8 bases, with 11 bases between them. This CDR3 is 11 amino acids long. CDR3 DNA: TGTGCCAGCGGTTCCAGCAGTACGCAGTATTTT. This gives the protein CASGSSSTQYF.

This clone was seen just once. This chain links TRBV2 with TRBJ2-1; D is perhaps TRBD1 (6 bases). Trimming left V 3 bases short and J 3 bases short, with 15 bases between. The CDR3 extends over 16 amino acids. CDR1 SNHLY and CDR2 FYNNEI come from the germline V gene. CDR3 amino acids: CASSDPGQRVYNEQFF. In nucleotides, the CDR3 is TGTGCCAGCAGTGACCCAGGACAGCGAGTCTACAATGAGCAGTTCTTC.

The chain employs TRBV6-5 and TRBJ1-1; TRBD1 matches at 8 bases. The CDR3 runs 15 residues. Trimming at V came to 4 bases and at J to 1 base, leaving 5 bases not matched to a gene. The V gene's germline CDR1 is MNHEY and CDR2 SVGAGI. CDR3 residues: CASSFDRGANTEAFF. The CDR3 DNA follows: TGTGCCAGCAGTTTCGACAGGGGAGCGAACACTGAAGCTTTCTTT.

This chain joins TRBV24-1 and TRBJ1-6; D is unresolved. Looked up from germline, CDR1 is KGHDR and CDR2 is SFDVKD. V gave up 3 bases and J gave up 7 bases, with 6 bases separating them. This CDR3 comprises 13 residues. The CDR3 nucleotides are TGTGCCACCAGTGATGCGAACAATTCACCCCTCCACTTT. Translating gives CATSDANNSPLHF.

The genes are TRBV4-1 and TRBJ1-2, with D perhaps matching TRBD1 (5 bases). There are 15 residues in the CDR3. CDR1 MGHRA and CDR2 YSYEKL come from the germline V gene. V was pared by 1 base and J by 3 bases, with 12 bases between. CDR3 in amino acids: CASSQGRQSDYGYTF. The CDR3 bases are TGCGCCAGCAGCCAAGGTCGACAGTCAGACTATGGCTACACCTTC.

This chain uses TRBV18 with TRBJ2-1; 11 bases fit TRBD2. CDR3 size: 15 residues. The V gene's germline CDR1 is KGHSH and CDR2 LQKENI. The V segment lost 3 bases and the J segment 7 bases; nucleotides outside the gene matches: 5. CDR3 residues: CASSPTSGTKNEQFF. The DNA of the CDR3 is TGTGCCAGCTCACCGACTAGCGGGACTAAGAATGAGCAGTTCTTC.

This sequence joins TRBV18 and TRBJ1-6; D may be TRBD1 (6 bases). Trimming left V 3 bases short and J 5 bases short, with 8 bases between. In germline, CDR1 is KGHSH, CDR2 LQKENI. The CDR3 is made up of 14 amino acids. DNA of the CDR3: TGTGCCAGCTCACCTACAGGGAATAATTCACCCCTCCACTTT. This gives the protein CASSPTGNNSPLHF.

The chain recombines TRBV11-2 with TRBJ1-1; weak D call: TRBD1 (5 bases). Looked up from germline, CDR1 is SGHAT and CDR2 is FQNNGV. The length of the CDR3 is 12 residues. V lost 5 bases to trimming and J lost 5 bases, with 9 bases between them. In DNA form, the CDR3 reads TGTGCCAGCAGCCAGGGCGGGACTGAAGCTTTCTTT. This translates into CASSQGGTEAFF.

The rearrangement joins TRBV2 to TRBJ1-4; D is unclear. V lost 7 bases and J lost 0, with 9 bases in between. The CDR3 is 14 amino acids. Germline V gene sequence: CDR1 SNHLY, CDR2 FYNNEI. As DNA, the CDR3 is TGTGCCAGCATGAGAGACTCAACTAATGAAAAACTGTTTTTT. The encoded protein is CASMRDSTNEKLFF.

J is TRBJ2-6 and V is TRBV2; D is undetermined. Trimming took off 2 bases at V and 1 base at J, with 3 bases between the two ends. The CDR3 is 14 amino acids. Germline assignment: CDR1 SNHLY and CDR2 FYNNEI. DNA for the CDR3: TGTGCCAGCAGTGAAAGTTCTGGGGCCAACGTCCTGACTTTC. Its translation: CASSESSGANVLTF.

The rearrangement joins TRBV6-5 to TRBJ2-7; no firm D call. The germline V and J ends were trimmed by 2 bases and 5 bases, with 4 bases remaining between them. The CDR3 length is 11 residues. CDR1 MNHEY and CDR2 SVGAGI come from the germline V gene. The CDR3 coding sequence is TGTGCCAGCAGTTACAAGGACGAGCAGTACTTC. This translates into CASSYKDEQYF.

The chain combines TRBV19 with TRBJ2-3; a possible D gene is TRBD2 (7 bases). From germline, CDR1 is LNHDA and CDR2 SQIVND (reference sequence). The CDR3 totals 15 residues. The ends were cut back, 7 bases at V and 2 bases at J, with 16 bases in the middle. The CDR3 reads CASTKGGDNTDTQYF. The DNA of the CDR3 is TGTGCCAGTACCAAGGGGGGGGATAACACAGATACGCAGTATTTT. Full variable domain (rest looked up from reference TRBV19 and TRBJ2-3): DGGITQSPKYLFRKEGQNVTLSCEQNLNHDAMYWYRQDPGQGLRLIYYSQIVNDFQKGDIAEGYSVSREKKESFPLTVTSAQKNPTAFYLCASTKGGDNTDTQYFGPGTRLTVL.

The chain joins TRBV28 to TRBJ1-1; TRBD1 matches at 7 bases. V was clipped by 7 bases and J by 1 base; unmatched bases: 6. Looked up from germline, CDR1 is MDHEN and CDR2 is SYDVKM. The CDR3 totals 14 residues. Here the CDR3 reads CASITGAQNTEAFF. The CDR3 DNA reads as TGTGCCAGCATAACAGGGGCCCAGAACACTGAAGCTTTCTTT.

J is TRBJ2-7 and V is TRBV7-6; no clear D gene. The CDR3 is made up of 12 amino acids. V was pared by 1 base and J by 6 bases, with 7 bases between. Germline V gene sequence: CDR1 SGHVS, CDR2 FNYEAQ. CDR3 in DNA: TGTGCCAGCAGCTTAGATTTCTCCGAGCAGTACTTC. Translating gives CASSLDFSEQYF.

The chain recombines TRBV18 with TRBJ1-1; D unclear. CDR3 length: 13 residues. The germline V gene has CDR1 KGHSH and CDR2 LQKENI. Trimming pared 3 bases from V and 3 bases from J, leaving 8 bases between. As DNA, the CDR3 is TGTGCCAGCTCACCCATTTCGGACACTGAAGCTTTCTTT. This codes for CASSPISDTEAFF.

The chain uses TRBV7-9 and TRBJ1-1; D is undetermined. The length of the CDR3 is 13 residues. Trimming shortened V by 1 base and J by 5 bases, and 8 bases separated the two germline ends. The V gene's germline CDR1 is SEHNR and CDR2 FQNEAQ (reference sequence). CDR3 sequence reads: CASSLDPGTEAFF. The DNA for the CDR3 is TGTGCCAGCAGCTTAGATCCCGGGACTGAAGCTTTCTTT.

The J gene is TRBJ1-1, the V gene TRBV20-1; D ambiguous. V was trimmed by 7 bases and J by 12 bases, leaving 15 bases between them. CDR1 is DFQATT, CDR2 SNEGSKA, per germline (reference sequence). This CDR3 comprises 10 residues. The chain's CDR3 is CSVPLTRTFF. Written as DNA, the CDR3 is TGCAGTGTTCCTTTGACTCGGACTTTCTTT.

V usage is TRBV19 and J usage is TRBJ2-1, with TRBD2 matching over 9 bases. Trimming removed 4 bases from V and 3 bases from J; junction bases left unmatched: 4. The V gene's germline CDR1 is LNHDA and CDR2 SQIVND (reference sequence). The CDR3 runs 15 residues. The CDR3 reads CASSNSGGFYNEQFF. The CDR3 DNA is TGTGCCAGTAGTAATAGCGGGGGATTCTACAATGAGCAGTTCTTC.

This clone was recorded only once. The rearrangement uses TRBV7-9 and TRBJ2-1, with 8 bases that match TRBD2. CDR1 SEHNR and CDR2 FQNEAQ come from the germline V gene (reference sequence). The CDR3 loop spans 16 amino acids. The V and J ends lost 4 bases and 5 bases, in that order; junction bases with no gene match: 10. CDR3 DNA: TGTGCCAGCAGCTGGGTCGCGGGAGGAATTAACAATGAGCAGTTCTTC. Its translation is CASSWVAGGINNEQFF.

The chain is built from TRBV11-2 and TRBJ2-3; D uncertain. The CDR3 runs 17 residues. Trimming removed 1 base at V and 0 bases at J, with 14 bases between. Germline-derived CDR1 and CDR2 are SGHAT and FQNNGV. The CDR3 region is CASSLGGWYRSTDTQYF. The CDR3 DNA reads TGTGCCAGCAGCTTAGGAGGTTGGTACCGGAGCACAGATACGCAGTATTTT.

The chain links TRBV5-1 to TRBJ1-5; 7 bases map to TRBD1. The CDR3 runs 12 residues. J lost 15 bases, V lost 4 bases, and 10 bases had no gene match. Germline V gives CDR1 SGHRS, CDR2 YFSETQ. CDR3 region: CASSPRQGPRHF. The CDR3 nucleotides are TGCGCCAGCAGCCCCCGACAGGGCCCAAGGCATTTT.

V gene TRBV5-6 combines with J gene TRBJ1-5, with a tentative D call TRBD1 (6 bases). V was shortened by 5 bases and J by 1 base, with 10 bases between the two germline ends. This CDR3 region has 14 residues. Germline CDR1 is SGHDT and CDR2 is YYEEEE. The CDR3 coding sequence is TGTGCCAGCAGTCAGGGGTTAAGCAATCAGCCCCAGCATTTT. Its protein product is CASSQGLSNQPQHF. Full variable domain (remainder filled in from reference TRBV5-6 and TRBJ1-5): DAGVTQSPTHLIKTRGQQVTLRCSPKSGHDTVSWYQQALGQGPQFIFQYYEEEERQRGNFPDRFSGHQFPNYSSELNVNALLLGDSALYLCASSQGLSNQPQHFGDGTRLSIL.